Listed below are T cell receptor beta chains from one sample, sequenced in a study of OX40 agonist ivuxolimab in advanced cancers. Sequencing used immunoSEQ multiplex PCR; TCRdb keeps in-frame clones, though not all of them. Found here are 85,000 to 130,000 clones, approximately 90% of them singletons; the top ten hold approximately 0.3%. The material sequenced was CD4+ or CD8+ T cells sorted from blood, taken in a trial of the OX40 agonist ivuxolimab. The source of these receptors is an adult with an advanced solid tumor such as melanoma, head and neck, liver or kidney cancer. The CDR3 runs from the conserved cysteine through the conserved F or W. The order of the fields is clone size, D gene, V gene, J gene, CDR3 DNA, CDR3 protein. D genes are given only for firm matches. Clone size is stated in some rows and not others, as once, few, many or a class when expanded.

>once|TRBD1|TRBV11-2|TRBJ2-2
TGTGCCAGCAGCGTACGTCCGGGACAGGGGACCACCGGGGAGCTGTTTTTT
CASSVRPGQGTTGELFF
>few|-|TRBV29-1|TRBJ1-1
TGCAGCGTTGTTAAGGGTTCCACTGAAGCTTTCTTT
CSVVKGSTEAFF
>-|TRBD1|TRBV9|TRBJ2-2
TGTGCCAGCAGCGGGCGACAGGGTCCCGGGGAGCTGTTTTTT
CASSGRQGPGELFF
>-|-|TRBV4-1|TRBJ2-3
TGCGCCAGCAGACCATCCGGGACTGCTGGCACAGATACGCAGTATTTT
CASRPSGTAGTDTQYF
>-|-|TRBV27|TRBJ2-7
TGTGCCAGCAGTTTACAACCGGGAGTAGCCTACGAGCAGTACTTC
CASSLQPGVAYEQYF
>-|-|TRBV4-2|TRBJ1-2
TGTGCCAGCAGCCCAGATGGGCAGCGGGGCTACACCTTC
CASSPDGQRGYTF
>-|TRBD1|TRBV19|TRBJ2-1
TGTGCCAGTAGTGGAGGGACAGGGTACCACAATGAGCAGTTCTTC
CASSGGTGYHNEQFF
>once|-|TRBV28|TRBJ1-5
TGTGCCAGCAGTTTCGGTGCCTATGGGAGCAATCAGCCCCAGCATTTT
CASSFGAYGSNQPQHF
>once|TRBD2|TRBV19|TRBJ2-1
TGTGCCAGTAGTATGATGGGTTCCGGGACTAGCGGTAATGAGCAGTTCTTC
CASSMMGSGTSGNEQFF
>-|TRBD1|TRBV28|TRBJ1-4
TGTGCCAGCAGTTCCACCGGGACAGGGCGGGAAAAACTGTTTTTT
CASSSTGTGREKLFF
>-|TRBD2|TRBV6-6|TRBJ2-1
TGTGCCAGCAGAACCCGAGCGGGAGGGCCCTACAATGAGCAGTTCTTC
CASRTRAGGPYNEQFF
>-|-|TRBV4-2|TRBJ2-7
TGTGCCAGCAGCCAAGAATTATTGGGTAGCTCCTACGAGCAGTACTTC
CASSQELLGSSYEQYF
>once|TRBD2|TRBV27|TRBJ2-2
TGTGCCAGCAGTTTTTCGAGCGGGAGTTTCACCGGGGAGCTGTTTTTT
CASSFSSGSFTGELFF
>-|-|TRBV4-3|TRBJ2-1
TGCGCCAGCAGCCAAGATTGGGGGACCCCCTACAATGAGCAGTTCTTC
CASSQDWGTPYNEQFF
>-|-|TRBV19|TRBJ2-1
TGTGCCAGTAGTATGGCCCCGCGATCCTACAATGAGCAGTTCTTC
CASSMAPRSYNEQFF
>-|TRBD1|TRBV10-1|TRBJ2-7
TGCGCCAGCAGTGGGTGGGGACAGGTAGGTTACGAGCAGTACTTC
CASSGWGQVGYEQYF
>-|TRBD2|TRBV9|TRBJ2-1
TGTGCCAGCAGCGTAGAAGGTCTAGCGGGATTTGAGCAGTTCTTC
CASSVEGLAGFEQFF
>-|-|TRBV28|TRBJ1-3
TGTGCCAGCACCCTGGGACGGCTCTCTGGAAACACCATATATTTT
CASTLGRLSGNTIYF
>-|TRBD2|TRBV11-1|TRBJ2-1
TGTGCCAGCAGCTGGGATGGGCTTTATAGCGGGCTAGACAATGAGCAGTTCTTC
CASSWDGLYSGLDNEQFF
>-|-|TRBV7-9|TRBJ2-5
TGTGCCAGCAGCTCACCGGGACTCCAAGAGACCCAGTACTTC
CASSSPGLQETQYF
>-|-|TRBV7-2|TRBJ2-1
TGTGCCAGCAGCTTATCTCGCGGGCAGTACAATGAGCAGTTCTTC
CASSLSRGQYNEQFF
>once|-|TRBV15|TRBJ2-5
TGTGCCACCAGCAGAGATCGGGGCGGGGTGGAGACCCAGTACTTC
CATSRDRGGVETQYF
>-|TRBD2|TRBV18|TRBJ2-3
TGTGCCAGCTCACGGACTAGCGGAGGCGATACGCAGTATTTT
CASSRTSGGDTQYF
>-|TRBD1|TRBV7-3|TRBJ1-1
TGTGCCAGCAGCTTAGAGGGGGCGGGCACTGAAGCTTTCTTT
CASSLEGAGTEAFF
>-|-|TRBV10-3|TRBJ2-7
TGTGCCATCAAAATGGCAGGGACCTACGAGCAGTACTTC
CAIKMAGTYEQYF
>once|-|TRBV19|TRBJ2-2
TGTGCCAGTAGTATGTTCCCCGGGGAGCTGTTTTTT
CASSMFPGELFF
>-|TRBD2|TRBV28|TRBJ2-7
TGTGCCAGCAGTCCTGGGGGGGGGTACGAGCAGTACTTC
CASSPGGGYEQYF
>few|-|TRBV28|TRBJ1-5
TGTGCCAGCAGTGAATACAGGAATAGCAATCAGCCCCAGCATTTT
CASSEYRNSNQPQHF
>once|-|TRBV4-2|TRBJ1-2
TGTGCCAGCAGCCAAGATATGAGGGGCGAGGACTATGGCTACACCTTC
CASSQDMRGEDYGYTF
>-|TRBD1|TRBV9|TRBJ1-2
TGTGCCAGCAGCGCAGGAGCGACAGGGATCTATGGCTACACCTTC
CASSAGATGIYGYTF
>-|TRBD1|TRBV27|TRBJ1-2
TGTGCCAGCAGTCATATGACAGGGGCGCTTGAAGGCTACACCTTC
CASSHMTGALEGYTF
>-|-|TRBV5-4|TRBJ2-5
TGTGCCAGCAGCCAAAGACTAGGCCTGGGTGAGACCCAGTACTTC
CASSQRLGLGETQYF
>-|-|TRBV30|TRBJ1-3
TGTGCCTGGGCTCGGGACACTGGAAACACCATATATTTT
CAWARDTGNTIYF
>-|TRBD2|TRBV5-1|TRBJ2-1
TGCGCCAGCAGCTTGGCCAGGCTAGCGGGAGACTATGAGCAGTTCTTC
CASSLARLAGDYEQFF
>-|TRBD2|TRBV30|TRBJ2-7
TGTGCCTGGAGCCCCCGGACTAGCGGGGGCCGAGAGCAGTACTTC
CAWSPRTSGGREQYF
>-|-|TRBV9|TRBJ2-2
TGTGCCAGCAGCGCAGAACTGGGCACCGGGGAGCTGTTTTTT
CASSAELGTGELFF